These 32 T cell receptor beta chains originate from one sample sequenced in a study of graft-versus-host responses after intestinal transplantation. These receptors lack a known antigen. TCRdb keeps only in-frame clones here, not all; method: immunoSEQ multiplex PCR. Altogether tens of thousands of clones are present, around nine tenths being singletons, with the ten largest covering about 6.3%. The source was unstimulated CD8+ T cells sorted from spleen or lymph node cells, collected before intestinal transplant. Source of these receptors: a human donor who received an intestinal transplant.

The chain uses TRBV9 and TRBJ2-2, with TRBD1 matching 10 bases. Germline lookup yields CDR1 SGDLS and CDR2 YYNGEE. This CDR3 region has 15 residues. The J segment lost 3 bases and the V segment lost 3 bases, leaving 2 bases of the junction unmatched. Here the CDR3 DNA reads TGTGCCAGCAGCGCGACAGGGGGCTACACCGGGGAGCTGTTTTTT. This encodes CASSATGGYTGELFF.

The CDR3 here is CSAGADTGELFF. CDR3 nucleotide sequence: TGTTCTGCAGGGGCGGACACCGGGGAGCTGTTTTTT. The chain combines TRBV25-1 with TRBJ2-2; a possible D gene is TRBD1 (6 bases). CDR3 size: 12 residues. Germline lookup yields CDR1 MGHDK and CDR2 SYGVNS.

The chain carries TRBV6-1 and TRBJ2-2; possible D gene TRBD2, 7 bases. The germline V and J ends were trimmed by 3 bases and 0 bases, with 14 bases remaining between them. Germline assignment: CDR1 MNHNS and CDR2 SASEGT. CDR3 length: 17 residues. The CDR3 sequence: CASSELWEGANTGELFF. DNA for the CDR3: TGTGCCAGCAGTGAGTTGTGGGAGGGGGCGAACACCGGGGAGCTGTTTTTT.

The chain links TRBV9 to TRBJ2-2; 10 bases fit TRBD2. The CDR3 contains 15 residues. With V trimmed by 5 bases and J by 6 bases, 7 bases remained unmatched. Germline CDR1 and CDR2: SGDLS and YYNGEE. The CDR3 nucleotides are TGTGCCAGCAGTCCCAGCGGGGGGGCGGCCGGGGAGCTGTTTTTT. This sequence encodes CASSPSGGAAGELFF.

The genes are TRBV2 and TRBJ2-5, with 9 bases aligning to TRBD2. After removal of 4 bases from V and 5 bases from J, the junction contained 11 bases not matched to a gene. The CDR3 is made up of 16 amino acids. Germline CDR1 is SNHLY and CDR2 is FYNNEI. CDR3 bases: TGTGCCAGCAGTGCTGGTAGCGGGAGTCACCCCGAGACCCAGTACTTC. This encodes CASSAGSGSHPETQYF.

This chain joins TRBV7-9 and TRBJ2-1; D uncertain. This CDR3 is 11 amino acids long. The V gene's germline CDR1 is SEHNR and CDR2 FQNEAQ (reference sequence). The ends were cut back, 5 bases at V and 6 bases at J, with 5 bases in the middle. In nucleotides, the CDR3 is TGTGCCAGCAGCCGATCCAATGAGCAGTTCTTC. Protein: CASSRSNEQFF.

The CDR3 DNA follows: TGTGCCAGTAGTATAGACACAGGGGGCGACGAGACCCAGTACTTC. Protein sequence: CASSIDTGGDETQYF. This sequence joins TRBV19 and TRBJ2-5; 9 bases are shared with TRBD1. This CDR3 comprises 15 residues. V lost 0 bases to trimming and J lost 5 bases; unmatched junction nucleotides: 4. The germline gives CDR1 LNHDA, CDR2 SQIVND (reference sequence).

With respect to this clone: Distinct nucleotide sequences in the sample also encode this CDR3. CDR3 in DNA: TGTGCCAGCAGCGTAGCCGGCGGGGAGCTGTTTTTT. Its translation is CASSVAGGELFF. The chain combines TRBV9 with TRBJ2-2; D gene unclear. The germline V gene encodes CDR1 SGDLS and CDR2 YYNGEE. This CDR3 is built from 12 residues. The V end lost 0 bases, the J end lost 7 bases, and 4 bases lay between the germline ends.

This CDR3 is CASSPRYPRDPYPYEQYF. CDR3 coding DNA: TGTGCCAGCAGCCCTAGATACCCCCGGGACCCTTACCCCTACGAGCAGTACTTC. This chain uses TRBV9 with TRBJ2-5, with D perhaps TRBD1 or TRBD2 (5 bases each). The J call is uncertain, as TRBJ2-7 better fits the DNA end. The CDR3 sequence is 18 residues long. Germline V gene data show CDR1 as SGDLS and CDR2 as YYNGEE.

This rearrangement joins TRBV4-1 to TRBJ2-1; TRBD2 aligns across 7 bases. Trimming at V came to 3 bases and at J to 9 bases, leaving 5 bases not matched to a gene. Germline-derived CDR1 and CDR2 are MGHRA and YSYEKL. The CDR3 sequence is 13 residues long. CDR3 bases: TGCGCCAGCAGCCATCCTGGGGGGGGTGAGCAGTTCTTC. Translating it yields CASSHPGGGEQFF.

The chain uses TRBV27 and TRBJ2-7, with D tentatively TRBD1 (5 bases). Germline CDR1 and CDR2: MNHEY and SMNVEV (reference sequence). CDR3 size: 13 residues. Between the trimmed V and J ends, which lost 8 bases and 5 bases, there was a span of 16 bases. CDR3 bases: TGTGCCAGCCGCCGGTGGGGCACCCACGAGCAGTACTTC. Protein: CASRRWGTHEQYF.

The chain joins TRBV5-5 to TRBJ2-2; TRBD2 agrees at 8 bases. Germline trimming cut 4 bases from V and 6 bases from J; bases unmatched to any gene: 11. The CDR3 loop spans 16 amino acids. The V gene's germline CDR1 is SGHKS and CDR2 YYEKEE (reference sequence). CDR3 amino acids: CASSALPGTSPGELFF. The CDR3 DNA is TGTGCCAGCAGCGCCCTACCCGGGACTAGTCCCGGGGAGCTGTTTTTT.

V gene TRBV4-2 combines with J gene TRBJ1-2, with D possibly being TRBD1 (6 bases). The CDR3 is 13 amino acids. Germline CDR1 reads LGHNA; CDR2 reads YNFKEQ. V lost 4 bases and J 8 bases, leaving 14 bases between the germline ends. The CDR3 sequence is CASSPSLGQGYTF. In DNA, the CDR3 is TGTGCCAGCAGCCCATCCCTTGGACAGGGCTACACCTTC.

J is TRBJ2-7 and V is TRBV27, with 8 bases identical to TRBD1. This CDR3 is built from 14 residues. J was trimmed by 0 bases and V by 5 bases; bases with no gene match: 3. CDR1 is MNHEY, CDR2 SMNVEV, per germline (reference sequence). DNA for the CDR3: TGTGCCAGCAGTAGACAGGGGTCCTCCTACGAGCAGTACTTC. Protein product: CASSRQGSSYEQYF.

This chain uses TRBV19 with TRBJ1-3; the D gene is possibly TRBD1 (6 bases). CDR3 size: 14 residues. V shed 6 bases and J shed 4 bases, with 13 bases lying between them. CDR1 LNHDA and CDR2 SQIVND come from the germline V gene (reference sequence). The CDR3 here is CASRSWTAGNTIYF. CDR3 coding DNA: TGTGCCAGTAGAAGCTGGACAGCCGGAAACACCATATATTTT.

This chain connects TRBV6-1 to TRBJ1-2; D is ambiguous. The V gene lost 5 bases and the J gene lost 2 bases, with 6 bases spanning the gap. This CDR3 region has 12 residues. In germline, CDR1 is MNHNS, CDR2 SASEGT. The CDR3 loop is CASSLDNYGYTF. The DNA of the CDR3 is TGTGCCAGCAGTCTGGACAACTATGGCTACACCTTC.

The V call is TRBV9, the J call TRBJ2-2; 11 bases fit TRBD2. CDR1 and CDR2 (germline): SGDLS, YYNGEE. J gave up 4 bases and V 0 bases, and 5 bases lay outside the gene matches. This CDR3 has 17 residues. The CDR3 protein is CASSVVLAGDRTGELFF. CDR3 coding DNA: TGTGCCAGCAGCGTAGTACTAGCGGGAGACCGCACCGGGGAGCTGTTTTTT.

CDR3 amino acids: CASSLVQGSRYGYTF. For the CDR3, the DNA is TGCGCCAGCAGCTTGGTCCAGGGATCCCGATATGGCTACACCTTC. This sequence joins TRBV5-1 and TRBJ1-2; a possible D gene is TRBD1 (5 bases). The CDR3 length is 15 residues. The V and J ends lost 0 bases and 5 bases respectively, with 14 bases between them. Germline V lookup: CDR1 SGHRS, CDR2 YFSETQ.

V and J are TRBV4-1 and TRBJ2-3; D might be TRBD2 (5 bases). V lost 4 bases and J lost 6, with 14 bases in between. CDR3 size: 14 residues. The V gene's germline CDR1 is MGHRA and CDR2 YSYEKL. The CDR3 loop is CASSPLGLTDTQYF. The CDR3 DNA reads TGCGCCAGCAGCCCTCTAGGACTCACGGATACGCAGTATTTT.

The chain recombines TRBV19 with TRBJ1-1, with no clear D. V was pared by 2 bases and J by 1 base, with 11 bases between. Looked up from germline, CDR1 is LNHDA and CDR2 is SQIVND (reference sequence). This CDR3 spans 15 amino acids. CDR3 sequence reads: CASSITGSTNTEAFF. In DNA, the CDR3 is TGTGCCAGTAGTATAACCGGGAGCACGAACACTGAAGCTTTCTTT.

V is TRBV18 and J is TRBJ2-1, with a tentative D call TRBD2 (6 bases). This CDR3 contains 16 residues. The germline CDR1 and CDR2 sequences are KGHSH and LQKENI. The ends were cut back, 2 bases at V and 8 bases at J, with 19 bases in the middle. In nucleotides, the CDR3 is TGTGCCAGCTCACCAGTCCAAAGGACTACTTTCGATGAGCAGTTCTTC. It codes for CASSPVQRTTFDEQFF.

V is TRBV5-4 and J is TRBJ2-7; the D is unclear. CDR1 is SGHNT and CDR2 is YYREEE in the germline V gene (reference sequence). The V gene lost 4 bases and the J gene lost 6 bases, with 14 bases spanning the gap. The CDR3 spans 13 residues. The CDR3 DNA reads TGTGCCAGCAGCCCCTCCGGTACGTCCGAGCAGTACTTC. The encoded protein is CASSPSGTSEQYF.

V and J are TRBV7-9 and TRBJ2-1, with 8 bases lining up with TRBD1. The CDR3 contains 16 residues. The J segment lost 1 base and the V segment lost 4 bases, leaving 6 bases of the junction unmatched. Germline V gives CDR1 SEHNR, CDR2 FQNEAQ (reference sequence). The CDR3 spells CASSSGDRGSYNEQFF. The CDR3 DNA follows: TGTGCCAGCAGCTCAGGAGACAGGGGATCCTACAATGAGCAGTTCTTC.

This rearrangement joins TRBV12-5 to TRBJ1-3, with D uncertain. V dropped 7 bases and J dropped 2 bases, with 9 bases sitting between them. The CDR3 consists of 13 residues. The germline V gene has CDR1 LGHNT and CDR2 FRNRAP. In nucleotides, the CDR3 is TGTGCTAGTGACGCAGACACTGGAAACACCATATATTTT. This gives the protein CASDADTGNTIYF.

The V and J genes are TRBV6-1 and TRBJ1-2; D gene uncertain. Deletions cut 9 bases from V and 4 bases from J, with 9 bases between. The CDR3 sequence is 11 residues long. Germline CDR1 and CDR2: MNHNS and SASEGT. CDR3 nucleotide sequence: TGTGCCAGTATCGGATTCTATGGCTACACCTTC. It codes for CASIGFYGYTF.

This chain uses TRBV4-1 with TRBJ2-7; D is possibly TRBD2 (5 bases). V lost 4 bases, J lost 5 bases, and 18 bases lay in between. CDR1 is MGHRA, CDR2 YSYEKL, per germline. CDR3 length: 15 residues. CDR3 sequence: CASSLFTWRHHEQYF. In DNA, the CDR3 is TGCGCCAGCAGCCTCTTCACCTGGAGGCACCACGAGCAGTACTTC.

The J gene is TRBJ2-1, the V gene TRBV18; the D call may be TRBD1 or TRBD2 (5 bases each). V lost 0 bases to trimming and J lost 9 bases, with 18 bases between them. The CDR3 extends over 16 amino acids. Per germline, CDR1 KGHSH and CDR2 LQKENI. CDR3 nucleotide sequence: TGTGCCAGCTCACCACCTTATCTAGTAGAGAGGGGTGAGCAGTTCTTC. Amino acid sequence: CASSPPYLVERGEQFF.

V and J are TRBV9 and TRBJ2-1; 7 nucleotides agree with TRBD1. Germline V lookup: CDR1 SGDLS, CDR2 YYNGEE. The CDR3 is 14 residues long. Trimming took 4 bases from V and 7 from J; bases not matched to a gene: 8. This chain's CDR3 is CASSPRTGANEQFF. CDR3 DNA sequence: TGTGCCAGCAGCCCCCGGACAGGAGCGAATGAGCAGTTCTTC.

This clone has a handful of counts. The V and J genes are TRBV28 and TRBJ2-7; D may be TRBD1 (5 bases). Germline values: CDR1 MDHEN, CDR2 SYDVKM. This CDR3 contains 12 residues. Trimming pared 3 bases from V and 2 bases from J, leaving 5 bases between. The CDR3 is CASSFRAYEQYF. The DNA for the CDR3 is TGTGCCAGCAGTTTCAGGGCCTACGAGCAGTACTTC.

The rearrangement joins TRBV2 to TRBJ2-7, with D maybe TRBD2 (6 bases). CDR3 length: 12 residues. Germline CDR1 reads SNHLY; CDR2 reads FYNNEI. Trimming cost V 8 bases and J 4 bases, with 12 bases left between them. In nucleotides, the CDR3 is TGTGCCAGCCACTCTAGCGCTTACGAGCAGTACTTC. Encoded protein: CASHSSAYEQYF.

The genes are TRBV7-9 and TRBJ2-1; 11 bases line up with TRBD2. The CDR3 runs to 16 residues. The germline V gene encodes CDR1 SEHNR and CDR2 FQNEAQ (reference sequence). The junction had 13 bases not matched to a gene; V was cut back by 5 bases and J by 10 bases. The CDR3 DNA sequence: TGTGCCAGCAGCCCGCCCTTAGCGGGGGGGCCTGGAGAGCAGTTCTTC. Encoded protein: CASSPPLAGGPGEQFF.

The V and J genes are TRBV7-6 and TRBJ1-3, with TRBD1 as a possible D gene (5 bases). Germline V gene sequence: CDR1 SGHVS, CDR2 FNYEAQ. The CDR3 has 18 amino acids. The V end was cut by 5 bases, the J end by 2 bases, with 22 bases between. CDR3 nucleotide sequence: TGTGCCAGCAGCCATACCCTCCAGGACGGGGGAACTGGAAACACCATATATTTT. Its translation: CASSHTLQDGGTGNTIYF.